The 11 T cell receptor beta chains below come from one sample, sequenced in a study of shared T cell receptors in the human thymus. Only in-frame clones appear in the TCRdb table, and some are missing; sequencing was by immunoSEQ multiplex PCR. The sample shows 500,000 to 750,000 clones, approximately 88% of them seen only once. The same sample was also studied in work on human thymus T cells.

Material: thymocytes. The receptors were gathered from a boy in the first two years of life with a congenital heart defect.

This chain connects TRBV7-2 to TRBJ2-1; 10 bases align to TRBD2. Germline V gene lookup returns CDR1 SGHTA and CDR2 FQGNSA. V lost 4 bases, J lost 14 bases, and 26 bases stayed unmatched. The CDR3 loop spans 19 amino acids. The CDR3 DNA is TGTGCCAGCAGCTCGGAGGCATGTTTGGCTAGCGGGAGCCTACGGTCGGAGTTCTTC. It yields the protein CASSSEACLASGSLRSEFF.

V and J are TRBV2 and TRBJ2-7, with TRBD2 matching 11 bases. Germline values: CDR1 SNHLY, CDR2 FYNNEI. The V and J ends lost 7 bases and 3 bases, in that order; junction bases with no gene match: 14. There are 17 residues in the CDR3. CDR3 nucleotide sequence: TGTGCCAGCACCAAAACGGTCCCTCTAGCGGGAGGCTACGAGCAGTACTTC. It is translated as CASTKTVPLAGGYEQYF.

This clone has only one observation. CDR3 nucleotide sequence: TGTGCCAGCAGTTCACTAGCGTCCTACAATGAGCAGTTCTTC. Translation gives CASSSLASYNEQFF. The J gene is TRBJ2-1, the V gene TRBV27; 7 nucleotides line up with TRBD2. This CDR3 contains 14 residues. The V gene's germline CDR1 is MNHEY and CDR2 SMNVEV (reference sequence). With 4 bases clipped from V and 1 base from J, the junction kept 1 base outside the gene matches.

This chain connects TRBV5-1 to TRBJ2-1, with D possibly matching TRBD2 (6 bases). Between the trimmed V and J ends, which lost 2 bases and 9 bases, there was a span of 9 bases. Germline values: CDR1 SGHRS, CDR2 YFSETQ. The CDR3 covers 12 residues. The CDR3 region is CASSFNGGEQFF. The CDR3 nucleotides read TGCGCCAGCAGCTTTAACGGGGGTGAGCAGTTCTTC.

The chain is built from TRBV11-3 and TRBJ2-7, with 13 bases matching TRBD2. CDR3 size: 16 residues. Trimming removed 5 bases from V and 3 bases from J; junction bases left unmatched: 7. CDR1 and CDR2 (germline): SGHNT, YENEEA. In nucleotides, the CDR3 is TGTGCCAGCAGCGGACAGGGACTAGCGGGATTCTACGAGCAGTACTTC. It translates to CASSGQGLAGFYEQYF.

This sequence joins TRBV9 and TRBJ2-3, with a possible D match to TRBD1 (6 bases). CDR1 is SGDLS and CDR2 is YYNGEE in the germline V gene. This CDR3 has 16 amino acids. The V gene lost 0 bases and the J gene lost 5 bases, with 16 bases spanning the gap. CDR3 amino acids: CASSVEQGVSQDTQYF. The CDR3 DNA reads TGTGCCAGCAGCGTAGAACAGGGAGTGTCACAAGATACGCAGTATTTT.

The chain uses TRBV11-2 and TRBJ2-7; 11 bases are a match to TRBD1. This CDR3 contains 16 residues. V shed 1 base and J 2 bases; nucleotides not matched to a gene: 4. The germline CDR1 and CDR2 sequences are SGHAT and FQNNGV. CDR3 amino acids: CASSLGGTGGTYEQYF. The CDR3 bases are TGTGCCAGCAGCTTAGGAGGGACAGGGGGTACCTACGAGCAGTACTTC.

The chain is built from TRBV4-3 and TRBJ1-4; 9 nucleotides align to TRBD1. Germline CDR1 LGHNA, CDR2 YSLEER. The V gene end was trimmed by 1 base and the J gene end by 6 bases; junction bases not matched to a gene: 3. This CDR3 comprises 15 residues. The CDR3 here is CASSQGGTGYEKLFF. DNA of the CDR3: TGCGCCAGCAGCCAAGGAGGGACAGGGTATGAAAAACTGTTTTTT.

This chain connects TRBV11-2 to TRBJ1-1; D gene uncertain. The V and J ends lost 4 bases and 3 bases respectively, with 12 bases between them. This CDR3 has 14 amino acids. Germline V gene lookup returns CDR1 SGHAT and CDR2 FQNNGV. The CDR3 here is CASSSSYSYTEAFF. The CDR3 nucleotides are TGTGCCAGCAGCTCTTCTTACAGTTACACTGAAGCTTTCTTT.

This chain uses TRBV11-3 with TRBJ2-2, with 9 bases fitting TRBD2. Germline trimming cut 0 bases from V and 5 bases from J; bases unmatched to any gene: 7. CDR1 is SGHNT and CDR2 is YENEEA in the germline V gene. The CDR3 is made up of 17 amino acids. CDR3 sequence: CASSLDPLLAGTGELFF. For the CDR3, the DNA is TGTGCCAGCAGCTTAGATCCCCTGCTAGCGGGGACCGGGGAGCTGTTTTTT.

With regard to this clone: Other DNA sequences within the sample encode an identical CDR3. The CDR3 bases are TGTGCCAGCTCACCTAGCGGGAGGAGCTCCTACAATGAGCAGTTCTTC. Protein sequence: CASSPSGRSSYNEQFF. J is TRBJ2-1 and V is TRBV18; TRBD2 matches at 10 bases. The CDR3 runs to 16 residues. V lost 3 bases to trimming and J lost 0 bases; unmatched junction nucleotides: 2. Germline-derived CDR1 and CDR2 are KGHSH and LQKENI. Full variable domain (missing parts from reference TRBV18 and TRBJ2-1): NAGVMQNPRHLVRRRGQEARLRCSPMKGHSHVYWYRQLPEEGLKFMVYLQKENIIDESGMPKERFSAEFPKEGPSILRIQQVVRGDSAAYFCASSPSGRSSYNEQFFGPGTRLTVL.